The source of this T cell receptor beta chain is a study of T cells in Graves' hyperthyroidism and ophthalmopathy. Whole-study findings and limits: The model foresaw ophthalmopathy a median around seven months prior to onset.

The V and J ends lost 4 bases and 4 bases, in that order; junction bases with no gene match: 14. Germline V gene lookup returns CDR1 SGHRS and CDR2 YFSETQ. The CDR3 has 19 amino acids. This clonotype was picked up a small number of times. Its antigen remains unidentified. TCR beta CDR3 regions were amplified from RNA. HTBI primers drove first-round RT-PCR of the TCR CDR3. TCRdb reanalysed the multiplex PCR reads using MiXCR and keeps one entry per CDR3 protein. The sample consists of around 570,000 distinct CDR3 sequences, just under 20% of them appearing once. The chain joins TRBV5-1 to TRBJ2-1; 13 bases are a match to TRBD2. Sequencing was performed on blood. The TCR originated in a man aged 35-49 years with Graves' ophthalmopathy. CDR3 sequence reads: CASSGRQEPGLAGYNEQFF. The CDR3 nucleotides are TGCGCCAGCAGCGGGCGACAGGAGCCGGGACTAGCGGGGTACAATGAGCAGTTCTTC.